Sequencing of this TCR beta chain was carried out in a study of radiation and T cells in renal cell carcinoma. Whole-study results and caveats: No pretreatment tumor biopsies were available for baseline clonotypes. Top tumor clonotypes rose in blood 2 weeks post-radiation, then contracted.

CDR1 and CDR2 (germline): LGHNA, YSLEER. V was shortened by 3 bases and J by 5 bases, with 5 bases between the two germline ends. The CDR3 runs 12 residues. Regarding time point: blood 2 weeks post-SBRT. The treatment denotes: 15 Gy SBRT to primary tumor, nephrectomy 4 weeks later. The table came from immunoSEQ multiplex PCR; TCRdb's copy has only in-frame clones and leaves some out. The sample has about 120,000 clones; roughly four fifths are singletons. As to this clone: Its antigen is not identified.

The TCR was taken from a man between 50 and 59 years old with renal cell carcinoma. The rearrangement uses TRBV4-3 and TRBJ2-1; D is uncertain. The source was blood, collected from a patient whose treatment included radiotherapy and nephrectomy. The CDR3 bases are TGCGCCAGCAGCCACCTTCACAATGAGCAGTTCTTC. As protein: CASSHLHNEQFF.